One and the same sample provided the 22 T cell receptor beta chains below, sequenced in a study of blood T cell repertoires in COVID-19. Clones were sequenced by immunoSEQ multiplex PCR, and TCRdb holds only the in-frame ones, with some missing. The profile covers roughly 250,000 clones, with about nine tenths appearing a single time and approximately 7.9% taken by the ten largest. Material for sequencing was peripheral blood. These receptors were taken from a man aged 55 to 70 who had recovered from COVID-19.

This chain connects TRBV29-1 to TRBJ2-5; no clear D gene. V was cut by 7 bases and J by 7 bases, with 16 bases left in between. Germline-derived CDR1 and CDR2 are SQVTM and ANQGSEA. The CDR3 is made up of 12 amino acids. The DNA of the CDR3 is TGCAGCGCCCAACGGCATCACAGGACCCAGTACTTC. It specifies CSAQRHHRTQYF.

V and J are TRBV15 and TRBJ2-3, with 9 nucleotides matching TRBD2. The length of the CDR3 is 16 residues. V dropped 5 bases and J dropped 4; count of bases not matched to a gene: 10. Germline V lookup: CDR1 LNHNV, CDR2 YYDKDF (reference sequence). The CDR3 loop reads CATSRSIAGVADTQYF. The CDR3 DNA is TGTGCCACCAGCCGATCAATAGCGGGGGTGGCAGATACGCAGTATTTT.

In DNA, the CDR3 is TGTGCCAGTAGAACAGGGGGCTTAAATGAGCAGTTCTTC. It is translated as CASRTGGLNEQFF. The chain recombines TRBV19 with TRBJ2-1; 9 nucleotides line up with TRBD1. V lost 6 bases and J lost 7; bases outside the gene matches: 4. CDR3 size: 13 residues. The V gene's germline CDR1 is LNHDA and CDR2 SQIVND (reference sequence).

The gene calls are TRBV6-2 or TRBV6-3 and TRBJ1-6; a possible D gene is TRBD1 (6 bases). The CDR3 runs 16 residues. Germline V gives CDR1 MNHEY, CDR2 SVGEGT. V dropped 5 bases and J dropped 10 bases, with 21 bases sitting between them. The DNA of the CDR3 is TGTGCCAGCAGTACCCACTGGGTCAGGGGTCGGTCACCCCTCCACTTT. Amino acid sequence: CASSTHWVRGRSPLHF.

J is TRBJ2-1 and V is TRBV3-1 (or the pseudogene TRBV3-2); D is uncertain. V was shortened by 5 bases and J by 10 bases, with 15 bases between the two germline ends. There are 13 residues in the CDR3. Per germline, CDR1 LGHDT and CDR2 YNNKEL (reference sequence). The DNA of the CDR3 is TGTGCCAGCAGCGGTCCAGGTTCTGGGGAGCAGTTCTTC. Residues: CASSGPGSGEQFF.

The gene calls are TRBV4-1 and TRBJ2-1; 11 bases align to TRBD2. V gave up 5 bases and J gave up 7 bases; unmatched junction bases: 7. Germline assignment: CDR1 MGHRA and CDR2 YSYEKL. The CDR3 is made up of 15 amino acids. As DNA, the CDR3 is TGCGCCAGCAGCATTAGCGGGGGGGCGAGGAATGAGCAGTTCTTC. Encoded protein: CASSISGGARNEQFF.

In the case of this clone: One end of the junction varies from germline; a read error may be responsible. V and J are TRBV30 and TRBJ1-6; D is undetermined. The CDR3 runs 13 residues. The germline CDR1 and CDR2 sequences are GTSNPN and SVGIG (reference sequence). CDR3 loop: CATVSSYNSPLHF. CDR3 in DNA: TGCGCAACTGTGAGCTCCTATAATTCACCCCTCCACTTT.

V gene TRBV13 combines with J gene TRBJ2-3; 7 bases align to TRBD2. V lost 5 bases to trimming and J lost 0 bases; unmatched junction nucleotides: 5. The CDR3 is 15 residues long. The germline V gene encodes CDR1 PRHDT and CDR2 FYEKMQ (reference sequence). The CDR3 protein is CASSRGRGSTDTQYF. The DNA of the CDR3 is TGTGCCAGCAGCCGGGGGAGGGGAAGCACAGATACGCAGTATTTT.

The chain links TRBV5-8 to TRBJ2-7, with D possibly matching TRBD2 (6 bases). Trimming removed 4 bases at V and 0 bases at J, with 17 bases between. This CDR3 comprises 16 residues. The germline V gene encodes CDR1 SGHTS and CDR2 YDEGEE. CDR3 nucleotides: TGTGCCAGCAGCCCCGGGTTAGCGGAGAGCTCCTACGAGCAGTACTTC. It is translated as CASSPGLAESSYEQYF.

The chain carries TRBV5-4 and TRBJ1-2; the match to TRBD1 covers 7 bases. The CDR3 loop spans 13 amino acids. From germline, CDR1 is SGHNT and CDR2 YYREEE (reference sequence). V shed 0 bases and J 5 bases; nucleotides not matched to a gene: 1. The CDR3 DNA reads as TGTGCCAGCAGCTTGGACAGGGGATATGGCTACACCTTC. Translating gives CASSLDRGYGYTF.

As concerns this clone: Other nucleotide sequences from this sample produce the same CDR3. The chain is built from TRBV11-2 and TRBJ1-4; the D gene is possibly TRBD1 (5 bases). V was pared by 0 bases and J by 7 bases, with 9 bases between. The CDR3 is 14 residues long. Germline assignment: CDR1 SGHAT and CDR2 FQNNGV. The CDR3 here is CASSLDRVGEKLFF. The CDR3 nucleotides are TGTGCCAGCAGCTTAGACAGGGTGGGTGAAAAACTGTTTTTT.

V is TRBV25-1 and J is TRBJ1-2; D unclear. The germline CDR1 and CDR2 sequences are MGHDK and SYGVNS. Trimming left V 4 bases short and J 3 bases short, with 15 bases between. This CDR3 has 15 amino acids. The CDR3: CASSGIKWEHYGYTF. The DNA for the CDR3 is TGTGCCAGCAGTGGTATTAAATGGGAGCACTATGGCTACACCTTC.

This clone was counted between two and nine times. This sequence joins TRBV2 and TRBJ2-7; D ambiguous. Trimming removed 7 bases at V and 2 bases at J, with 9 bases between. The germline CDR1 and CDR2 sequences are SNHLY and FYNNEI. This CDR3 is built from 12 residues. In nucleotides, the CDR3 is TGTGCCAGCAAATCAGAAACCTACGAGCAGTACTTC. Translating gives CASKSETYEQYF. Combining the CDR3 with reference TRBV2 and TRBJ2-7 gives the whole variable domain EPEVTQTPSHQVTQMGQEVILRCVPISNHLYFYWYRQILGQKVEFLVSFYNNEISEKSEIFDDQFSVERPDGSNFTLKIRSTKLEDSAMYFCASKSETYEQYFGPGTRLTVT.

The chain carries TRBV6-5 and TRBJ2-6; TRBD2 is a possible D gene (6 bases). This CDR3 spans 15 amino acids. CDR1 MNHEY and CDR2 SVGAGI come from the germline V gene. The V gene lost 7 bases and the J gene lost 0 bases, with 10 bases spanning the gap. DNA for the CDR3: TGTGCCAGCAATACGGGAGCCTCTGGGGCCAACGTCCTGACTTTC. Its protein product is CASNTGASGANVLTF.

The chain employs TRBV29-1 and TRBJ2-3; 7 bases are shared with TRBD1. Germline-derived CDR1 and CDR2 are SQVTM and ANQGSEA. CDR3 length: 13 residues. V shed 2 bases and J 8 bases; nucleotides not matched to a gene: 7. CDR3 protein: CSVERGEGATQYF. The CDR3 DNA follows: TGCAGCGTTGAAAGGGGAGAGGGGGCTACGCAGTATTTT.

This chain uses TRBV28 with TRBJ1-1; D possibly corresponds to TRBD1 (6 bases). The V end was cut by 3 bases, the J end by 5 bases, with 10 bases between. CDR1 MDHEN and CDR2 SYDVKM come from the germline V gene. This CDR3 has 13 amino acids. Here the CDR3 DNA reads TGTGCCAGCAGTTTGGACAGTGGGACTGAAGCTTTCTTT. As protein: CASSLDSGTEAFF.

The chain combines TRBV6-4 with TRBJ1-4; D not resolved. Germline V lookup: CDR1 MRHNA, CDR2 SNTAGT. The length of the CDR3 is 15 residues. Trimming shortened V by 2 bases and J by 8 bases, and 15 bases separated the two germline ends. CDR3: CASSDPVADLEKLFF. CDR3 sequence (DNA): TGTGCCAGCAGTGACCCTGTGGCAGATTTAGAAAAACTGTTTTTT.

V gene TRBV7-9 combines with J gene TRBJ2-7; 7 bases match TRBD1. Germline CDR1 reads SEHNR; CDR2 reads FQNEAQ (reference sequence). The CDR3 loop spans 13 amino acids. Losses at the gene ends were 4 bases for V and 5 bases for J; bases not matched to a gene: 5. The CDR3 protein is CASSYSTGDEQYF. CDR3 sequence (DNA): TGTGCCAGCAGCTACAGTACAGGGGACGAGCAGTACTTC.

Only one count was recorded for this clone. The chain combines TRBV11-2 with TRBJ1-2; 7 nucleotides match TRBD1. This CDR3 contains 17 residues. Germline V lookup: CDR1 SGHAT, CDR2 FQNNGV. The V and J ends lost 5 bases and 3 bases, in that order; junction bases with no gene match: 15. CDR3 in amino acids: CASSKIGGNRGHYGYTF. CDR3 DNA sequence: TGTGCCAGCAGCAAAATTGGAGGCAACAGGGGCCACTATGGCTACACCTTC.

The CDR3 sequence is CASSVTGGLDQPQHF. The CDR3 DNA sequence: TGCGCCAGCAGCGTGACAGGGGGTCTGGATCAGCCCCAGCATTTT. V is TRBV5-1 and J is TRBJ1-5, with TRBD1 identical over 9 bases. J lost 5 bases, V lost 4 bases, and 7 bases had no gene match. This CDR3 is built from 15 residues. Germline V gene sequence: CDR1 SGHRS, CDR2 YFSETQ.

The chain employs TRBV11-3 and TRBJ2-1, with no clear D. The CDR3 consists of 13 residues. V was shortened by 3 bases and J by 5 bases, with 8 bases between the two germline ends. Germline V gene data show CDR1 as SGHNT and CDR2 as YENEEA. The CDR3 loop reads CASSFDRDNEQFF. The CDR3 DNA reads TGTGCCAGCAGCTTTGACCGGGACAATGAGCAGTTCTTC.

V is TRBV11-2 and J is TRBJ2-2, with 9 bases identical to TRBD2. The V gene end was trimmed by 5 bases and the J gene end by 5 bases; junction bases not matched to a gene: 6. The CDR3 has 15 residues. Looked up from germline, CDR1 is SGHAT and CDR2 is FQNNGV. The CDR3 loop reads CASSLTLAGTGELFF. The CDR3 DNA is TGTGCCAGCAGCCTCACGCTAGCGGGGACCGGGGAGCTGTTTTTT.